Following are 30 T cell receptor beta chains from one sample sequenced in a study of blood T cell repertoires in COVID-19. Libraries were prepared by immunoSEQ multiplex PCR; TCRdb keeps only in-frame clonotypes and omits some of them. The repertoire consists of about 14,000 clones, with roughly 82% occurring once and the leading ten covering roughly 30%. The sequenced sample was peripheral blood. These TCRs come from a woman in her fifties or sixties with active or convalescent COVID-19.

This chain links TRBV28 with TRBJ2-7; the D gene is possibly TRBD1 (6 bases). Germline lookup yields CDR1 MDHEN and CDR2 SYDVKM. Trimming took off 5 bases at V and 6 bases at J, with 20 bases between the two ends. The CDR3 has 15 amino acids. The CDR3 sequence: CASSRDTEGLGEQYF. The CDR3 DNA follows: TGTGCCAGCAGTAGGGACACTGAGGGCCTAGGCGAGCAGTACTTC.

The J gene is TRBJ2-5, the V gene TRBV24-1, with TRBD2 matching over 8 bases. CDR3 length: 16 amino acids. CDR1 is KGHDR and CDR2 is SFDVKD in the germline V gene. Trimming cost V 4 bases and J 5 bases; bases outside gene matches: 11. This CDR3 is CATSEERGQGWETQYF. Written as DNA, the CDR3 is TGTGCCACCAGTGAGGAGCGGGGGCAGGGATGGGAGACCCAGTACTTC.

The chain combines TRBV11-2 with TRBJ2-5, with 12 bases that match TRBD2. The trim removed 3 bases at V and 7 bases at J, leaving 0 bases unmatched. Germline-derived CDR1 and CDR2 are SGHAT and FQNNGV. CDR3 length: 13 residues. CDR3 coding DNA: TGTGCCAGCAGCTTGACTAGCGGGAGGACCCAGTACTTC. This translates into CASSLTSGRTQYF.

The CDR3 region has the DNA TGTGCCAGCAGCTCTACGGGGGCGGGACAGGGGTTCTATGGCTACACCTTC. Its protein product is CASSSTGAGQGFYGYTF. The chain is built from TRBV7-3 and TRBJ1-2, with 10 positions matching TRBD1. The length of the CDR3 is 17 residues. The V gene's germline CDR1 is SGHTA and CDR2 FQGTGA. Germline trimming cut 4 bases from V and 4 bases from J; bases unmatched to any gene: 12.

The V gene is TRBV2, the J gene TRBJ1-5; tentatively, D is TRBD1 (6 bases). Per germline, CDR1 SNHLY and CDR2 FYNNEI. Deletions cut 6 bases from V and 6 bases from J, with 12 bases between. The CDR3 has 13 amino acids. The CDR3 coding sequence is TGTGCCAGCAGCGGACTCAGGGGTCAGCCCCAGCATTTT. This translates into CASSGLRGQPQHF.

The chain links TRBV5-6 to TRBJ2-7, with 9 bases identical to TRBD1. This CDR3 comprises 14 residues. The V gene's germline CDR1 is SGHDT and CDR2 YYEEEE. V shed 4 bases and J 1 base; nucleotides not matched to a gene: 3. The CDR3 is CASSIGTGSYEQYF. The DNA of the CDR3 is TGTGCCAGCAGCATAGGGACAGGGTCCTACGAGCAGTACTTC.

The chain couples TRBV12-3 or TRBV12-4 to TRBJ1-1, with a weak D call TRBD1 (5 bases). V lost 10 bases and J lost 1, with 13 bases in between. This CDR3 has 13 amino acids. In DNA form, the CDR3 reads TGTGCCAACCGTAGGGGCCCGAACACTGAAGCTTTCTTT. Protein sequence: CANRRGPNTEAFF.

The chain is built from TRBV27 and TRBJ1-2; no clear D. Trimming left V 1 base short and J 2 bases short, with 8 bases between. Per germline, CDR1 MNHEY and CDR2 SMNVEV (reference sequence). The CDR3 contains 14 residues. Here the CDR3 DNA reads TGTGCCAGCAGTTTATTGGCGGGAAACTATGGCTACACCTTC. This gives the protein CASSLLAGNYGYTF.

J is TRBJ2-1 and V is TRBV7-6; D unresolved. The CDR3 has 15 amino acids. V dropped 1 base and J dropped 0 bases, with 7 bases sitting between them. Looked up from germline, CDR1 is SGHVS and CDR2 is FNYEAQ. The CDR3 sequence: CASSLEQNSYNEQFF. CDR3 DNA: TGTGCCAGCAGCTTAGAACAAAACTCCTACAATGAGCAGTTCTTC.

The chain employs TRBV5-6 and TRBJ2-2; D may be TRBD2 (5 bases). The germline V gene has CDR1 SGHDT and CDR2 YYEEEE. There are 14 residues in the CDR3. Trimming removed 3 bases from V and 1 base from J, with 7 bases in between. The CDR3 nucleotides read TGTGCCAGCAGCTCAGGACTGAACACCGGGGAGCTGTTTTTT. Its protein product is CASSSGLNTGELFF.

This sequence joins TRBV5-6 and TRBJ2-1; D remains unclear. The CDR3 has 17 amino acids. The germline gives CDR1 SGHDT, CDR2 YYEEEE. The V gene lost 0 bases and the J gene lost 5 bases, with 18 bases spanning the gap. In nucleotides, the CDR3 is TGTGCCAGCAGCTTGGCCCGGCAGGCGCAAACCAACAATGAGCAGTTCTTC. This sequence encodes CASSLARQAQTNNEQFF.

The CDR3 loop reads CASRTGANYGYTF. The CDR3 DNA reads as TGCGCCAGCAGGACAGGAGCTAACTATGGCTACACCTTC. This chain uses TRBV5-1 with TRBJ1-2; weak D call: TRBD1 (6 bases). Trimming shortened V by 5 bases and J by 0 bases, and 8 bases separated the two germline ends. Germline values: CDR1 SGHRS, CDR2 YFSETQ. The CDR3 runs 13 residues.

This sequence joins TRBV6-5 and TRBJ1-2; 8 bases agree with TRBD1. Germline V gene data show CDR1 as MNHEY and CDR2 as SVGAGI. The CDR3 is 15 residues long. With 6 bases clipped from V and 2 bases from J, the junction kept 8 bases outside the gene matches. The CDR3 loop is CASRISGTGNYGYTF. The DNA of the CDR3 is TGTGCCAGCAGAATATCCGGGACAGGAAACTATGGCTACACCTTC.

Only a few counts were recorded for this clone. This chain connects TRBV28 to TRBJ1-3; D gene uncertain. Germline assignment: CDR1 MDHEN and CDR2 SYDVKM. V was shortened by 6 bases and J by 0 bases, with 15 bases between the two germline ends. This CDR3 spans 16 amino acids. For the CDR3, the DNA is TGTGCCAGCAGCCCGACACCGGCCTACTCTGGAAACACCATATATTTT. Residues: CASSPTPAYSGNTIYF.

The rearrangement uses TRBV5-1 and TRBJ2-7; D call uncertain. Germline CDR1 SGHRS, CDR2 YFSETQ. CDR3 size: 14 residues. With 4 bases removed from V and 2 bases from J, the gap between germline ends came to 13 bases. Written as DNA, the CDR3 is TGCGCCAGCAGCCCCAGAGGCCAGACCTACGAGCAGTACTTC. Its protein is CASSPRGQTYEQYF.

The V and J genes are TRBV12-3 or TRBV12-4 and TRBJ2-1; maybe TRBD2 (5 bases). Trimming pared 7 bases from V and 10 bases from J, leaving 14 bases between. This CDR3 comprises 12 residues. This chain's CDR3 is CASTSRGFEQFF. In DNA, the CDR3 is TGTGCCAGCACCTCACGGGGTTTCGAGCAGTTCTTC.

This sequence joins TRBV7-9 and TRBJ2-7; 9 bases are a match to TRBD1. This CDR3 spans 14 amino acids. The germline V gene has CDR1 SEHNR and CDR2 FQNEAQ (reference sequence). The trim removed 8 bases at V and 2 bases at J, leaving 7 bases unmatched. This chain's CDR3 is CASHTGQGPYEQYF. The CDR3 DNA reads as TGTGCCAGCCACACGGGACAGGGCCCCTACGAGCAGTACTTC.

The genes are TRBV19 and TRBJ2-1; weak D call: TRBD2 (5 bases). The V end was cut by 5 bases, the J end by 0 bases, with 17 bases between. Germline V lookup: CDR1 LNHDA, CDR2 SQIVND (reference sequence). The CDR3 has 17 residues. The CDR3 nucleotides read TGTGCCAGTAGTCTACCGGACTTTTGGAGCTCCTACAATGAGCAGTTCTTC. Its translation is CASSLPDFWSSYNEQFF.

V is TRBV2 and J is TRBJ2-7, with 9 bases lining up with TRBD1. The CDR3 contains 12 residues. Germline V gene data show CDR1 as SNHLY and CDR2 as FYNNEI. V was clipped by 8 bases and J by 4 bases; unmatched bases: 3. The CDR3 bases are TGTGCCAGCTTAGGACAGGGGTACGAGCAGTACTTC. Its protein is CASLGQGYEQYF.

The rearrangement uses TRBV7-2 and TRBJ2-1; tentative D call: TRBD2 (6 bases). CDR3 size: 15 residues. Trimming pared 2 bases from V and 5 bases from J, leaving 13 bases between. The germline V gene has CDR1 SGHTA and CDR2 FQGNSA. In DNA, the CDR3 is TGTGCCAGCAGCTTAACGGGACTTGGGGACAATGAGCAGTTCTTC. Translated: CASSLTGLGDNEQFF.

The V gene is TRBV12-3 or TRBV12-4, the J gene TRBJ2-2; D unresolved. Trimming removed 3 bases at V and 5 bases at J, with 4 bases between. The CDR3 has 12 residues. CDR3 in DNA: TGTGCCAGCAGTTTTCGTACCGGGGAGCTGTTTTTT. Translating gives CASSFRTGELFF.

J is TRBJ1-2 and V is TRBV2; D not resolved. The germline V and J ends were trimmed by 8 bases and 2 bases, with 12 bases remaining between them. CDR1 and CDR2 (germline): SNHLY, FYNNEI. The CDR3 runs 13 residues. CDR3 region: CASLGVGNYGYTF. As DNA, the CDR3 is TGTGCCAGCCTGGGTGTCGGGAACTATGGCTACACCTTC.

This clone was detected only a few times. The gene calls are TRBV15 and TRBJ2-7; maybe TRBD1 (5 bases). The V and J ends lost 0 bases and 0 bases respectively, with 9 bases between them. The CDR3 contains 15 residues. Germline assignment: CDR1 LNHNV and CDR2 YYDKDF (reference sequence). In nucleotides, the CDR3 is TGTGCCACCAGCAGAGAGGCAGGGCCCTCCTACGAGCAGTACTTC. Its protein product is CATSREAGPSYEQYF.

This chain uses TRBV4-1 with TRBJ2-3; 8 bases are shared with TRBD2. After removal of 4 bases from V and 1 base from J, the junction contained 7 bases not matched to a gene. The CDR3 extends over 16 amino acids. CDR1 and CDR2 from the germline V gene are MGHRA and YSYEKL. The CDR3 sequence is CASSPGSGGRTDTQYF. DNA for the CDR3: TGCGCCAGCAGCCCCGGGAGCGGGGGCCGCACAGATACGCAGTATTTT.

The DNA for the CDR3 is TGTGCCAGCAGCAAACCTAGCGGGGGAGCCACCGGGGAGCTGTTTTTT. Protein product: CASSKPSGGATGELFF. J is TRBJ2-2 and V is TRBV9, with 10 bases that match TRBD2. The germline CDR1 and CDR2 sequences are SGDLS and YYNGEE. The CDR3 extends over 16 amino acids. Germline trimming cut 4 bases from V and 4 bases from J; bases unmatched to any gene: 7.

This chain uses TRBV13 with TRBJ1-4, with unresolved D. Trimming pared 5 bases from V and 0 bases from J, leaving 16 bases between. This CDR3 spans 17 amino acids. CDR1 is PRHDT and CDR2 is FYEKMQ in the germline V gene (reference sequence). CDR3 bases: TGTGCCAGCAGCCCCAACGCTGTTGGCACAACTAATGAAAAACTGTTTTTT. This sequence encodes CASSPNAVGTTNEKLFF. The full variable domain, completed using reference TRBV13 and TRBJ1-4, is AAGVIQSPRHLIKEKRETATLKCYPIPRHDTVYWYQQGPGQDPQFLISFYEKMQSDKGSIPDRFSAQQFSDYHSELNMSSLELGDSALYFCASSPNAVGTTNEKLFFGSGTQLSVL.

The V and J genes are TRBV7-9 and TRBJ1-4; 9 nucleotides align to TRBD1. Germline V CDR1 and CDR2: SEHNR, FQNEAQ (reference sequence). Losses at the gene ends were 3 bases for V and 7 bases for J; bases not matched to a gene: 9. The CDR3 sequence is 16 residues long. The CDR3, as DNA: TGTGCCAGCAGCTTCGACCTACAGGGGGCAAGTGAAAAACTGTTTTTT. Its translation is CASSFDLQGASEKLFF.

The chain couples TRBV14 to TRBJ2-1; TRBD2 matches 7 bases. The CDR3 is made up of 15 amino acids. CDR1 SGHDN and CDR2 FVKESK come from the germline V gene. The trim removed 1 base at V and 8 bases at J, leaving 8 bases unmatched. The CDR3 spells CASSQAGAGWDEQFF. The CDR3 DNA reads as TGTGCCAGCAGCCAAGCGGGAGCGGGGTGGGATGAGCAGTTCTTC.

CDR3 region: CAITRDRGPGYSNQPQHF. In DNA, the CDR3 is TGTGCCATCACTAGGGACAGGGGGCCTGGATATAGCAATCAGCCCCAGCATTTT. This sequence joins TRBV10-3 and TRBJ1-5; 12 bases agree with TRBD1. This CDR3 is built from 18 residues. Germline trimming cut 7 bases from V and 0 bases from J; bases unmatched to any gene: 10. Per germline, CDR1 ENHRY and CDR2 SYGVKD.

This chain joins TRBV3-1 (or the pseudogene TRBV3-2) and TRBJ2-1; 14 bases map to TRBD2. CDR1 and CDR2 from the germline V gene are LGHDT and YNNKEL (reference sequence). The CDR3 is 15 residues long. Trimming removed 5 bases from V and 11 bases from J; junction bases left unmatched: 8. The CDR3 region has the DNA TGTGCCAGCAGCGAACCGGGACTAGCGGGGGTTAAGCAGTTCTTC. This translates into CASSEPGLAGVKQFF.